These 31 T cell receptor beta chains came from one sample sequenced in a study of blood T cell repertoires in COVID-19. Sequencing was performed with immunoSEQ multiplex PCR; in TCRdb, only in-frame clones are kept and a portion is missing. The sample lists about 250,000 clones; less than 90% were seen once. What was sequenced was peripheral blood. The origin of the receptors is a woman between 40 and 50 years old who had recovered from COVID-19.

CDR3 protein: CSVRRSEAETQYF. For the CDR3, the DNA is TGCAGCGTCCGAAGGTCCGAGGCAGAGACCCAGTACTTC. The chain combines TRBV29-1 with TRBJ2-5; unclear D gene. V gave up 6 bases and J gave up 4 bases, with 15 bases separating them. This CDR3 has 13 amino acids. Germline lookup yields CDR1 SQVTM and CDR2 ANQGSEA.

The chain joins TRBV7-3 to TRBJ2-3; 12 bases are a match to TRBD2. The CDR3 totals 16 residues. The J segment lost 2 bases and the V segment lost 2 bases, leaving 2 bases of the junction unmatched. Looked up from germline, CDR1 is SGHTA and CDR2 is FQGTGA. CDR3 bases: TGTGCCAGCAGCTTAGGACTAGCGGGGAACACAGATACGCAGTATTTT. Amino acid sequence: CASSLGLAGNTDTQYF.

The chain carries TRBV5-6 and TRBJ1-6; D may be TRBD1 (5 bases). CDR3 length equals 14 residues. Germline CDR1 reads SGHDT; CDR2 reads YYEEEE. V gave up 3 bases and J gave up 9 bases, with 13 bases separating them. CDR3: CASSSLGPSSPLHF. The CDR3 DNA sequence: TGTGCCAGCAGCTCGCTGGGGCCTAGTTCACCCCTCCACTTT.

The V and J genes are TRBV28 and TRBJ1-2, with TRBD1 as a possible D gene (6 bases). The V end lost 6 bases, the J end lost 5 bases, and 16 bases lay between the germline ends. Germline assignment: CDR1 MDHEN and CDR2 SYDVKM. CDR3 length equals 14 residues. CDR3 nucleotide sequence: TGTGCCAGCAGCAAAACCGGGACACAGTATGGCTACACCTTC. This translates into CASSKTGTQYGYTF.

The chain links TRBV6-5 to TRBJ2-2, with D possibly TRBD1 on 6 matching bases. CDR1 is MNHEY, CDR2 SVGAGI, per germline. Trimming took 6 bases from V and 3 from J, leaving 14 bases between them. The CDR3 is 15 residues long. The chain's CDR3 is CASRNRQADTGELFF. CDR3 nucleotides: TGTGCCAGCAGAAATCGACAGGCCGACACCGGGGAGCTGTTTTTT.

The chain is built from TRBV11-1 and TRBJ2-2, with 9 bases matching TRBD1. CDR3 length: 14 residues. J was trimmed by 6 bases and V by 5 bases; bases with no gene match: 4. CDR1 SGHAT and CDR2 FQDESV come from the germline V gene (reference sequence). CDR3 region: CASSPQGAPGELFF. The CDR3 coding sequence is TGTGCCAGCAGCCCACAGGGGGCGCCCGGGGAGCTGTTTTTT.

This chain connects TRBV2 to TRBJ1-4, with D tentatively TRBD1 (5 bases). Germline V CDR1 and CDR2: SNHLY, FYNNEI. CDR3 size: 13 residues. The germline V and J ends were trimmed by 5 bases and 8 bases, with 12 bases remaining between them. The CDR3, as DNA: TGTGCCAGCAGTCCGGGACTCGGGGAAAAACTGTTTTTT. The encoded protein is CASSPGLGEKLFF.

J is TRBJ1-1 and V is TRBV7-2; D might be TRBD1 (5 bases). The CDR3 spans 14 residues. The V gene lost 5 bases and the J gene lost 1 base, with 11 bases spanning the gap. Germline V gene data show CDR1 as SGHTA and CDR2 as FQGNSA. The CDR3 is CASSTGLQNTEAFF. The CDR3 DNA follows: TGTGCCAGCAGCACGGGACTCCAGAACACTGAAGCTTTCTTT.

CDR3 sequence: CASEGTGYGYTF. CDR3 DNA sequence: TGTGCCAGCGAGGGGACAGGGTATGGCTACACCTTC. The chain uses TRBV7-9 and TRBJ1-2, with 9 nucleotides matching TRBD1. Germline V gene data show CDR1 as SEHNR and CDR2 as FQNEAQ (reference sequence). Unmatched junction bases numbered 3, after V lost 8 bases and J lost 5 bases. The CDR3 loop spans 12 amino acids.

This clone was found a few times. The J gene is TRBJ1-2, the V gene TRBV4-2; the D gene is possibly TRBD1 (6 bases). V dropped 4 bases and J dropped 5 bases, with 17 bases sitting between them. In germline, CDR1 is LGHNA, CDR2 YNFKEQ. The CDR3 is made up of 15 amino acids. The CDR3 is CASSPGRGKGYGYTF. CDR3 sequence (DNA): TGTGCCAGCAGCCCAGGGAGGGGGAAAGGATATGGCTACACCTTC.

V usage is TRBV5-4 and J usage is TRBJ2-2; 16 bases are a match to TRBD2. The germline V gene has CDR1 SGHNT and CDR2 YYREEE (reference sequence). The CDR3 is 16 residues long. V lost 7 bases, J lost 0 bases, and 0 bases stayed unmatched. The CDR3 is CASGTSGGANTGELFF. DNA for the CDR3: TGTGCCAGCGGGACTAGCGGGGGGGCGAACACCGGGGAGCTGTTTTTT.

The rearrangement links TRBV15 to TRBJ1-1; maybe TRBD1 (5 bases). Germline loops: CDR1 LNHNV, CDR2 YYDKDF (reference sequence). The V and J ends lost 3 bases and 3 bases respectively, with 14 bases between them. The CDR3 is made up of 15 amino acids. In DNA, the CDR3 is TGTGCCACCAGCAGCTCTCAGGGTACGGACACTGAAGCTTTCTTT. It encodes CATSSSQGTDTEAFF.

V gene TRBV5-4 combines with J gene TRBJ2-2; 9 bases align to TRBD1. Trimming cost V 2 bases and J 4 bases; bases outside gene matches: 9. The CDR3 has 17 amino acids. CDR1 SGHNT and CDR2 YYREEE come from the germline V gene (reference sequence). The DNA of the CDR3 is TGTGCCAGCAGCTTCAAAGGTGGGACAGGGCTCACCGGGGAGCTGTTTTTT. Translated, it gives CASSFKGGTGLTGELFF.

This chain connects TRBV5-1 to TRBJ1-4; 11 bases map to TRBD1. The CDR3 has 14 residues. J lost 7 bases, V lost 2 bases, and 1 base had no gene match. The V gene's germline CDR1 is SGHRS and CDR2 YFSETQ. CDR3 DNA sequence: TGCGCCAGCAGCTTTGGGACAGGGGGTGAAAAACTGTTTTTT. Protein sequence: CASSFGTGGEKLFF.

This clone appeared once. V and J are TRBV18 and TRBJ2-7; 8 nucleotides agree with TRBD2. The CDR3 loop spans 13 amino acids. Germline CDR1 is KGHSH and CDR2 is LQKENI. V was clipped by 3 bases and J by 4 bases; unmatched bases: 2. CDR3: CASSPGLGYEQYF. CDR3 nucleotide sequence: TGTGCCAGCTCACCGGGACTAGGGTACGAGCAGTACTTC.

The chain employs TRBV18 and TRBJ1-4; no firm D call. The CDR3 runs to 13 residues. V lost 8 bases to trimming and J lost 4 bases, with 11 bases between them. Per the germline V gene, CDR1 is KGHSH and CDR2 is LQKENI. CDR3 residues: CASAGSYNEKLFF. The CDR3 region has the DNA TGTGCCAGCGCGGGGTCCTATAATGAAAAACTGTTTTTT.

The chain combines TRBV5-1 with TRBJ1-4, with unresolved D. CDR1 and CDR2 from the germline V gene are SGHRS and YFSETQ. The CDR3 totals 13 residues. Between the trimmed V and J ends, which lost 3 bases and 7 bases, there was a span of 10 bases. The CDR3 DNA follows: TGCGCCAGCAGCTCAAATACGGGTGAAAAACTGTTTTTT. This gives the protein CASSSNTGEKLFF.

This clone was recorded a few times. The CDR3 spells CSVEVMNTEAFF. The CDR3 nucleotides read TGCAGCGTTGAAGTAATGAACACTGAAGCTTTCTTT. The J gene is TRBJ1-1, the V gene TRBV29-1; D is unclear. Trimming cost V 1 base and J 0 bases, with 3 bases left between them. The CDR3 covers 12 residues. CDR1 SQVTM and CDR2 ANQGSEA come from the germline V gene.

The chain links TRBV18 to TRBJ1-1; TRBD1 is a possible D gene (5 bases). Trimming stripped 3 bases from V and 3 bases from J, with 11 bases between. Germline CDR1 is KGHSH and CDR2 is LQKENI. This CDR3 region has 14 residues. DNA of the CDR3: TGTGCCAGCTCACCGGGGCGTCGGGACACTGAAGCTTTCTTT. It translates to CASSPGRRDTEAFF. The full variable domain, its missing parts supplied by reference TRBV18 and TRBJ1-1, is NAGVMQNPRHLVRRRGQEARLRCSPMKGHSHVYWYRQLPEEGLKFMVYLQKENIIDESGMPKERFSAEFPKEGPSILRIQQVVRGDSAAYFCASSPGRRDTEAFFGQGTRLTVV.

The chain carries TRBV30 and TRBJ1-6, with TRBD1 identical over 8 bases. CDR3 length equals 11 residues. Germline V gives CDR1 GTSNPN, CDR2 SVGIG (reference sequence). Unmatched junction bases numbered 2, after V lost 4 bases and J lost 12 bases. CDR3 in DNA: TGTGCCTGGACAGGGGGCGAACCCCTCCACTTT. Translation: CAWTGGEPLHF.

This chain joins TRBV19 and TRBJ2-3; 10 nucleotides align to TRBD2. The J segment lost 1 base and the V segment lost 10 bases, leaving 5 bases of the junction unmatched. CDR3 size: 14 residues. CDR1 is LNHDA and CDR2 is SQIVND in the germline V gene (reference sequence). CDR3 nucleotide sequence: TGTGCCACGGGGGGGACTAGCGGCACAGATACGCAGTATTTT. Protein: CATGGTSGTDTQYF. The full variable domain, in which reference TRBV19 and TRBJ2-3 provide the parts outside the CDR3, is DGGITQSPKYLFRKEGQNVTLSCEQNLNHDAMYWYRQDPGQGLRLIYYSQIVNDFQKGDIAEGYSVSREKKESFPLTVTSAQKNPTAFYLCATGGTSGTDTQYFGPGTRLTVL.

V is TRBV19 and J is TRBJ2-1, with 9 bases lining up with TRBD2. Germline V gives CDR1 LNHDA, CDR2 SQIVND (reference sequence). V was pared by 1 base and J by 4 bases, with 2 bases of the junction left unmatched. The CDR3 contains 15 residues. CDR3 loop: CASSIGSGGYNEQFF. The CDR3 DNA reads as TGTGCCAGTAGTATAGGCAGCGGGGGGTACAATGAGCAGTTCTTC. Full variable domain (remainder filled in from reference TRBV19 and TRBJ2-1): DGGITQSPKYLFRKEGQNVTLSCEQNLNHDAMYWYRQDPGQGLRLIYYSQIVNDFQKGDIAEGYSVSREKKESFPLTVTSAQKNPTAFYLCASSIGSGGYNEQFFGPGTRLTVL.

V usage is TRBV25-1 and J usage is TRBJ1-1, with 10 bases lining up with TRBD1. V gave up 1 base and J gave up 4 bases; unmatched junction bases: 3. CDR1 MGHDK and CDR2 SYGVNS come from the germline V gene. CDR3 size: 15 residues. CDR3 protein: CASSELGQGSTEAFF. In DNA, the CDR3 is TGTGCCAGCAGTGAATTGGGACAGGGGTCCACTGAAGCTTTCTTT.

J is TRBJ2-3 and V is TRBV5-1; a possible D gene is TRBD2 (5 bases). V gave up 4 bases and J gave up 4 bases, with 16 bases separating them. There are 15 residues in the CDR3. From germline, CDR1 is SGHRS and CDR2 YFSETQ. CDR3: CASSHGLGVSDTQYF. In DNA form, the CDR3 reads TGCGCCAGCAGCCACGGACTGGGAGTTTCAGATACGCAGTATTTT.

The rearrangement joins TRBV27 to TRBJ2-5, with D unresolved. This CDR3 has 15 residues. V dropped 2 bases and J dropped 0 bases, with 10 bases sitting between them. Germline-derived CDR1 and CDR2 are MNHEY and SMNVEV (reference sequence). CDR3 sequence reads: CASSLSYIYQETQYF. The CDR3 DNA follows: TGTGCCAGCAGTTTAAGTTACATCTACCAAGAGACCCAGTACTTC.

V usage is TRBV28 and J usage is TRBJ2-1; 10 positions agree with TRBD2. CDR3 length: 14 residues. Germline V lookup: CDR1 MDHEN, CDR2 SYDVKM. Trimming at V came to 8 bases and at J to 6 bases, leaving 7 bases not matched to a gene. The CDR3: CASSLAGGTNEQFF. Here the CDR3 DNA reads TGTGCCAGCTCTTTAGCGGGGGGTACCAATGAGCAGTTCTTC.

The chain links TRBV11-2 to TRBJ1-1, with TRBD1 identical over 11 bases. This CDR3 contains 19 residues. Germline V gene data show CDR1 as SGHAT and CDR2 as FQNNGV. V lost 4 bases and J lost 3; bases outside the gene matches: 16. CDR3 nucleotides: TGTGCCAGCAGCTCCCCGACCCCTGGACAGGGGGCACGGGACACTGAAGCTTTCTTT. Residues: CASSSPTPGQGARDTEAFF.

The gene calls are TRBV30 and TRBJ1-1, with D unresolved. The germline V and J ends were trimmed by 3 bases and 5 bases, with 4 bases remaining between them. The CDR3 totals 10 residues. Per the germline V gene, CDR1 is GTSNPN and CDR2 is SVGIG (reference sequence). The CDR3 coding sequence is TGTGCCTGGAGGGAGACTGAAGCTTTCTTT. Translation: CAWRETEAFF.

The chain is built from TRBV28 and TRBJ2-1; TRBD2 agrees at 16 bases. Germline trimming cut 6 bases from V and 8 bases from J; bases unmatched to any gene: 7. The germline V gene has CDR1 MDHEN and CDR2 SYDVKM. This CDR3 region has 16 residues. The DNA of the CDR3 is TGTGCCAGCAGCCTGGGACTAGCGGGGGGGCAGGATGAGCAGTTCTTC. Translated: CASSLGLAGGQDEQFF.

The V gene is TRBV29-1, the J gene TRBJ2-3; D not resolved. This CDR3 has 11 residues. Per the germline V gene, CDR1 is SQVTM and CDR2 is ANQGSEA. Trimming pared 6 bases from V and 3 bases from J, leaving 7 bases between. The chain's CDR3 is CSVGITDTQYF. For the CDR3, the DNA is TGCAGCGTCGGTATAACAGATACGCAGTATTTT.

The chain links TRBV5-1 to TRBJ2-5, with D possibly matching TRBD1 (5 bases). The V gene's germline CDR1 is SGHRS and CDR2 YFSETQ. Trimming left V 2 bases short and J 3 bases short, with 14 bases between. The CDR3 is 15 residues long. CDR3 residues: CASSFQGTLKETQYF. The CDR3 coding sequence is TGCGCCAGCAGCTTTCAGGGTACCCTTAAAGAGACCCAGTACTTC.